This TCR beta chain was profiled in a study of shared clonotypes between healthy human individuals. Study information: Serving as donors were two women and a few men, whose ages spanned 18 to 49. Plates per donor: three CD4 naive, three CD4 memory, two CD8 naive, one CD8 memory. Whole-study findings and limits: The study found roughly 5% of naive CD4 clonotypes shared across four donors.

The V and J ends lost 0 bases and 3 bases respectively, with 14 bases between them. The CDR3 extends over 16 amino acids. Germline-derived CDR1 and CDR2 are SGHRS and YFSETQ. Evenly divided among several immunoSEQ plates was the genomic DNA of each subset. The method was immunoSEQ multiplex PCR; TCRdb's version includes in-frame clones alone and lacks a portion of them. The sample has some 2,100,000 clones, 90% to 96% seen once. In regard to this clone: Its target is unknown.

The TCR originated in a man between 18 and 35 years old in good health. The chain uses TRBV5-1 and TRBJ2-3; D is perhaps TRBD2 (6 bases). Specimen: naive CD4+ T cells sorted from blood. The subset is: CD45RA+ positively selected. The CDR3 DNA follows: TGCGCCAGCAGCTTGGGGGACTCCGCGGGGACAGATACGCAGTATTTT. Translating gives CASSLGDSAGTDTQYF.